This T cell receptor (beta chain) stems from a study of graft-versus-host responses after intestinal transplantation. Study summary: Recipients uniformly received anti-thymocyte globulin induction, followed by tacrolimus and steroids for approximately 3 years.

Note on this clone: Its specificity is unknown.

TCRdb's table, derived via immunoSEQ multiplex PCR, lists solely in-frame clones and lacks some. The table shows tens of thousands of clones, with about 94% occurring only once. The CDR3 runs 15 residues. Germline loops: CDR1 SNHLY, CDR2 FYNNEI. J gave up 7 bases and V 8 bases, and 17 bases lay outside the gene matches. The sequence was collected from a human donor who was the organ donor for an intestinal transplant. The J gene is TRBJ2-7, the V gene TRBV2, with 7 positions matching TRBD2. This specimen was unstimulated CD4+ T cells sorted from spleen or lymph node cells, taken before transplant. CDR3 sequence: CASGGTSAPNGEQYF. CDR3 bases: TGTGCCAGCGGGGGAACTAGCGCCCCGAACGGAGAGCAGTACTTC.